The clone carrying this TCR beta chain was observed a handful of times. CDR3 size: 18 residues. Germline V gene lookup returns CDR1 SGHAT and CDR2 FQNNGV. V was shortened by 4 bases and J by 7 bases, with 25 bases between the two germline ends. These data originate in a study of blood T cells in healthy people across ages. Next came a second PCR, run for about 7 to 12 cycles, which used a sample-barcoded 5' primer along with a J-beta primer mix. TCRdb recomputed calls from the 5' RACE reads with MiXCR, one row per CDR3 protein. Of roughly 800,000 distinct CDR3 sequences listed, about 26% were seen once; the top ten hold about 2.9%. This sample was also put to use in a study of T cells of mothers and their children. That work adds: Each mother gave over 9.5 million TCR beta CDR3 reads; each child, approximately 3.3 million.

The sequenced material came from blood. This clonotype originated in a boy between 10 and 17 years old in good health. J is TRBJ1-4 and V is TRBV11-2, with unresolved D. This CDR3 is CASSSGFGLRSLGEKLFF. The CDR3 nucleotides read TGTGCCAGCAGCTCCGGGTTCGGGTTGAGGTCATTAGGTGAAAAACTGTTTTTT.